Shown below are 16 T cell receptor beta chains from a single sample sequenced in a study of blood T cell repertoires in COVID-19. Generated by immunoSEQ multiplex PCR, the TCRdb table keeps only in-frame clones and is missing some. The data contain around 260,000 clones, more than 85% of them singletons. The specimen was peripheral blood. These receptors were obtained from an older woman with COVID-19, enrolled during active disease.

The V call is TRBV5-6, the J call TRBJ1-3; 9 nucleotides match TRBD1. The CDR3 has 16 amino acids. Germline values: CDR1 SGHDT, CDR2 YYEEEE. V was clipped by 2 bases and J by 2 bases; unmatched bases: 5. CDR3 coding DNA: TGTGCCAGCAGCTTTAAGGGGACAGGGACTGGAAACACCATATATTTT. Protein: CASSFKGTGTGNTIYF. Full variable domain (remainder filled in from reference TRBV5-6 and TRBJ1-3): DAGVTQSPTHLIKTRGQQVTLRCSPKSGHDTVSWYQQALGQGPQFIFQYYEEEERQRGNFPDRFSGHQFPNYSSELNVNALLLGDSALYLCASSFKGTGTGNTIYFGEGSWLTVV.

This chain links TRBV9 with TRBJ2-7, with TRBD1 as a possible D gene (7 bases). Germline V gene lookup returns CDR1 SGDLS and CDR2 YYNGEE. This CDR3 contains 14 residues. Trimming stripped 0 bases from V and 6 bases from J, with 13 bases between. The CDR3 protein is CASSVAWRDSEQYF. The CDR3 nucleotides are TGTGCCAGCAGCGTAGCGTGGCGGGACAGCGAGCAGTACTTC.

V and J are TRBV2 and TRBJ2-7; D perhaps matches TRBD1 (5 bases). Trimming removed 4 bases from V and 4 bases from J, with 8 bases in between. Germline CDR1 SNHLY, CDR2 FYNNEI. The CDR3 is made up of 12 amino acids. CDR3 protein: CASSVDRYEQYF. CDR3 sequence (DNA): TGTGCCAGCAGTGTAGACAGATACGAGCAGTACTTC. Drawing the rest from reference TRBV2 and TRBJ2-7, the complete variable domain is EPEVTQTPSHQVTQMGQEVILRCVPISNHLYFYWYRQILGQKVEFLVSFYNNEISEKSEIFDDQFSVERPDGSNFTLKIRSTKLEDSAMYFCASSVDRYEQYFGPGTRLTVT.

The V call is TRBV29-1, the J call TRBJ2-1; maybe TRBD2 (6 bases). The V gene lost 3 bases and the J gene lost 10 bases, with 19 bases spanning the gap. Germline CDR1 SQVTM, CDR2 ANQGSEA. The CDR3 length is 14 residues. CDR3 coding DNA: TGCAGCGTTGACCCCCGAGGGAGGCCCCGGGAGCAGTTCTTC. It specifies CSVDPRGRPREQFF.

This clone has a single count. The rearrangement joins TRBV5-4 to TRBJ2-1; TRBD2 agrees at 15 bases. CDR1 SGHNT and CDR2 YYREEE come from the germline V gene (reference sequence). The CDR3 extends over 17 amino acids. V lost 6 bases, J lost 4 bases, and 8 bases stayed unmatched. CDR3 protein: CASTGGGLAGGYNEQFF. The CDR3 bases are TGTGCCAGCACCGGGGGGGGACTAGCGGGAGGTTACAATGAGCAGTTCTTC. Complete variable domain (other parts from reference TRBV5-4 and TRBJ2-1): ETGVTQSPTHLIKTRGQQVTLRCSSQSGHNTVSWYQQALGQGPQFIFQYYREEENGRGNFPPRFSGLQFPNYSSELNVNALELDDSALYLCASTGGGLAGGYNEQFFGPGTRLTVL.

This clone was counted only a few times. The chain links TRBV9 to TRBJ2-1, with 7 bases aligning to TRBD2. Germline loops: CDR1 SGDLS, CDR2 YYNGEE. The V and J ends lost 0 bases and 2 bases, in that order; junction bases with no gene match: 5. The CDR3 has 16 residues. The CDR3 loop reads CASSVGSGGAYNEQFF. The CDR3 nucleotides read TGTGCCAGCAGCGTAGGCTCGGGAGGCGCCTACAATGAGCAGTTCTTC.

V usage is TRBV3-1 (or the pseudogene TRBV3-2) and J usage is TRBJ2-3; no definite D call. The V end lost 1 base, the J end lost 1 base, and 9 bases lay between the germline ends. The CDR3 has 15 residues. CDR1 is LGHDT, CDR2 YNNKEL, per germline (reference sequence). The DNA of the CDR3 is TGTGCCAGCAGCCAAGGCGGTTACGGCACAGATACGCAGTATTTT. This translates into CASSQGGYGTDTQYF.

V usage is TRBV9 and J usage is TRBJ2-7; 9 bases fit TRBD1. This CDR3 contains 14 residues. The junction had 7 bases not matched to a gene; V was cut back by 4 bases and J by 5 bases. The germline gives CDR1 SGDLS, CDR2 YYNGEE. CDR3 sequence (DNA): TGTGCCAGCAGCCTCGGGACAGGGAATAACGAGCAGTACTTC. Amino acids: CASSLGTGNNEQYF.

The CDR3 protein is CASGGSGEYQPQHF. In DNA form, the CDR3 reads TGCGCCAGCGGAGGTTCAGGGGAGTACCAGCCCCAGCATTTT. The rearrangement uses TRBV4-1 and TRBJ1-5; perhaps TRBD1 as D (6 bases). Trimming took off 8 bases at V and 7 bases at J, with 18 bases between the two ends. The CDR3 is 14 residues long. Per the germline V gene, CDR1 is MGHRA and CDR2 is YSYEKL.

The chain joins TRBV9 to TRBJ1-5; perhaps TRBD1 as D (5 bases). Trimming pared 3 bases from V and 9 bases from J, leaving 13 bases between. The CDR3 consists of 13 residues. The germline CDR1 and CDR2 sequences are SGDLS and YYNGEE. The CDR3 region has the DNA TGTGCCAGCAGCGAGACAGTGATGGGGCCCCAGCATTTT. It specifies CASSETVMGPQHF. The full variable domain, its missing parts supplied by reference TRBV9 and TRBJ1-5, is DSGVTQTPKHLITATGQRVTLRCSPRSGDLSVYWYQQSLDQGLQFLIQYYNGEERAKGNILERFSAQQFPDLHSELNLSSLELGDSALYFCASSETVMGPQHFGDGTRLSIL.

The V gene is TRBV6-2 or TRBV6-3, the J gene TRBJ2-7; 12 bases are shared with TRBD1. This CDR3 has 19 amino acids. V lost 5 bases to trimming and J lost 2 bases; unmatched junction nucleotides: 16. Looked up from germline, CDR1 is MNHEY and CDR2 is SVGEGT. The CDR3 DNA sequence: TGTGCCAGCAGTAGACTCGGGACAGGGGGCGTTAACGGGGCCTACGAGCAGTACTTC. Amino acids: CASSRLGTGGVNGAYEQYF.

The chain recombines TRBV19 with TRBJ2-2; 9 nucleotides agree with TRBD2. The V gene end was trimmed by 3 bases and the J gene end by 5 bases; junction bases not matched to a gene: 4. This CDR3 contains 15 residues. CDR1 and CDR2 from the germline V gene are LNHDA and SQIVND (reference sequence). CDR3 loop: CASSMGSGGTGELFF. The CDR3 DNA reads TGTGCCAGTAGTATGGGAAGCGGGGGGACCGGGGAGCTGTTTTTT.

The J gene is TRBJ1-2, the V gene TRBV5-5, with a weak D call TRBD1 (5 bases). Trimming left V 4 bases short and J 7 bases short, with 20 bases between. The CDR3 extends over 15 amino acids. Germline lookup yields CDR1 SGHKS and CDR2 YYEKEE (reference sequence). The CDR3 DNA is TGTGCCAGCAGCCCCCATTATGAGACAGTTCTTGGCTACACCTTC. Its translation: CASSPHYETVLGYTF.

This rearrangement joins TRBV6-5 to TRBJ2-2; D call uncertain. Looked up from germline, CDR1 is MNHEY and CDR2 is SVGAGI. The V end lost 8 bases, the J end lost 5 bases, and 18 bases lay between the germline ends. The CDR3 loop spans 15 amino acids. This CDR3 reads CASGIASPVTGELFF. Written as DNA, the CDR3 is TGTGCCAGCGGTATAGCCAGCCCAGTAACCGGGGAGCTGTTTTTT.

This clone was counted a few times. The chain joins TRBV7-8 to TRBJ2-1, with D unclear. Trimming cost V 2 bases and J 12 bases, with 11 bases left between them. CDR1 and CDR2 (germline): SGHVS, FQNEAQ. This CDR3 has 12 amino acids. Here the CDR3 DNA reads TGTGCCAGCAGCTTACTAGGTTCCGGGCAGTTCTTC. Translation: CASSLLGSGQFF.

The rearrangement links TRBV29-1 to TRBJ1-2; no clear D gene. Germline CDR1 is SQVTM and CDR2 is ANQGSEA. This CDR3 has 12 residues. V lost 3 bases and J 11 bases, leaving 16 bases between the germline ends. CDR3 coding DNA: TGCAGCGTTGAGGCCCTTGACACTTTGTACACCTTC. It yields the protein CSVEALDTLYTF.